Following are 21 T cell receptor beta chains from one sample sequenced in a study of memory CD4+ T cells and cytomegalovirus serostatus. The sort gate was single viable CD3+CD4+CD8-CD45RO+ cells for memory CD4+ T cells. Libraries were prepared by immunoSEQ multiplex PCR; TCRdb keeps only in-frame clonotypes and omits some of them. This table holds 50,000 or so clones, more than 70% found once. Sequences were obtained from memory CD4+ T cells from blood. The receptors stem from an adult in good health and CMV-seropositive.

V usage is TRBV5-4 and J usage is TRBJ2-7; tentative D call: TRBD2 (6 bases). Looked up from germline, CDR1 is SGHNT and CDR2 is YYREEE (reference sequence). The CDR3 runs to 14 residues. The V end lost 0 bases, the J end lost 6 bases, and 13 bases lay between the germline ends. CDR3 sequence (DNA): TGTGCCAGCAGCTTGGATGGAGGGGTGGGCGAGCAGTACTTC. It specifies CASSLDGGVGEQYF.

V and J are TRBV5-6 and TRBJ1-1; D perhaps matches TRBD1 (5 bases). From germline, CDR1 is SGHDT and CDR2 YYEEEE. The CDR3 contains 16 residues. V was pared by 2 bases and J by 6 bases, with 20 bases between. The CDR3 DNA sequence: TGTGCCAGCAGCTTTTTTTCCGGATCGGGGCAGTCTGAAGCTTTCTTT. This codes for CASSFFSGSGQSEAFF. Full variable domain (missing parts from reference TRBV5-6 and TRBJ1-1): DAGVTQSPTHLIKTRGQQVTLRCSPKSGHDTVSWYQQALGQGPQFIFQYYEEEERQRGNFPDRFSGHQFPNYSSELNVNALLLGDSALYLCASSFFSGSGQSEAFFGQGTRLTVV.

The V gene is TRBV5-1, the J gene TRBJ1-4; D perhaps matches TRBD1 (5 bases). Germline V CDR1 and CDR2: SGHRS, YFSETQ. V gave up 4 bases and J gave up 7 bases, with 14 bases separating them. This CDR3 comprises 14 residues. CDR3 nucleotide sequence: TGCGCCAGCAGCCCCGGAGGGGAAGGTGAAAAACTGTTTTTT. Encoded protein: CASSPGGEGEKLFF.

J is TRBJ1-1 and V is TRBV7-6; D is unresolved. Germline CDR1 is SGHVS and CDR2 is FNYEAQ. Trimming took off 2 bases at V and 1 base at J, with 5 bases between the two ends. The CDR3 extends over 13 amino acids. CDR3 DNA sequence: TGTGCCAGCAGCTTATCCGGGAACACTGAAGCTTTCTTT. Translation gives CASSLSGNTEAFF.

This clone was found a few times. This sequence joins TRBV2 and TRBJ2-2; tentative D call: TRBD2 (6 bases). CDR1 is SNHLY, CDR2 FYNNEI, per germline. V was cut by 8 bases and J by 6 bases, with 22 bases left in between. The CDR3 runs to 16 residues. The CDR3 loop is CASGGGAGGIAGELFF. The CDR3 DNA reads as TGTGCCAGCGGGGGAGGTGCGGGCGGGATCGCCGGGGAGCTGTTTTTT.

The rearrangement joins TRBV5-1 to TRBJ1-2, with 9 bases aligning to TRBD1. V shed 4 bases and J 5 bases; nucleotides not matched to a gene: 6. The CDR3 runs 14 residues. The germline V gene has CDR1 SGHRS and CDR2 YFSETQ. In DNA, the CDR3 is TGCGCCAGCAGCCTATGGGACAGGGATTATGGCTACACCTTC. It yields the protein CASSLWDRDYGYTF.

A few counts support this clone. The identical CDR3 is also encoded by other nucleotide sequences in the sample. In nucleotides, the CDR3 is TGTGCCAGCAGCTCGGGTTATGGCTACACCTTC. Its protein product is CASSSGYGYTF. The chain recombines TRBV27 with TRBJ1-2; no clear D. The ends were cut back, 6 bases at V and 5 bases at J, with 7 bases in the middle. CDR3 size: 11 residues. Germline CDR1 and CDR2: MNHEY and SMNVEV (reference sequence).

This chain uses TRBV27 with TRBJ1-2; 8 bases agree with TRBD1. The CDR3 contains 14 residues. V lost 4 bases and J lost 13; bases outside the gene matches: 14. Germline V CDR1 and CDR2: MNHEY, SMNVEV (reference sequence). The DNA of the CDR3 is TGTGCCAGCAGTTCTAGTGGAAGACAGGGGAGTGTCACCTTC. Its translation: CASSSSGRQGSVTF.

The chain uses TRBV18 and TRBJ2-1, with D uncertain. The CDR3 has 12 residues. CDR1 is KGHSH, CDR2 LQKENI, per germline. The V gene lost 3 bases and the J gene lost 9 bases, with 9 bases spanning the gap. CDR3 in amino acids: CASSPDSVEQFF. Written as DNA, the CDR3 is TGTGCCAGCTCACCGGATTCGGTTGAGCAGTTCTTC.

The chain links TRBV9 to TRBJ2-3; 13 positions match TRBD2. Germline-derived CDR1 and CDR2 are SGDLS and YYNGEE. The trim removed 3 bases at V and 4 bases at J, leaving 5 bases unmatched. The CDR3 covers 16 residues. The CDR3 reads CASSGSTSGRADTQYF. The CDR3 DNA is TGTGCCAGCAGCGGATCAACTAGCGGGAGGGCAGATACGCAGTATTTT.

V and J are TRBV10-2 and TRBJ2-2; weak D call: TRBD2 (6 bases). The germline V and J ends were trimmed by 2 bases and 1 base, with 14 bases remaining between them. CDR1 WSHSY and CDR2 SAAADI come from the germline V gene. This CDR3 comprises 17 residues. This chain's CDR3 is CASSEPRPGRNTGELFF. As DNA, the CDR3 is TGCGCCAGCAGTGAGCCCCGACCCGGGAGGAACACCGGGGAGCTGTTTTTT.

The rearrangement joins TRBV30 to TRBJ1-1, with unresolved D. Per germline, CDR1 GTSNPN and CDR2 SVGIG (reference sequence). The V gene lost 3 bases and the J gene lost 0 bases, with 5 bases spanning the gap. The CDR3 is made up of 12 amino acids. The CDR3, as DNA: TGTGCCTGGAGCCGGATGAACACTGAAGCTTTCTTT. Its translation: CAWSRMNTEAFF.

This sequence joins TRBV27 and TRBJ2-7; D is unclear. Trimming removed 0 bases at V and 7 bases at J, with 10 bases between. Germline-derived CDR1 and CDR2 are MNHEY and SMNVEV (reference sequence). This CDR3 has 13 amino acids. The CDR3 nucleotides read TGTGCCAGCAGTTTATCAATGGTGGGGGAGCAGTACTTC. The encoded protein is CASSLSMVGEQYF.

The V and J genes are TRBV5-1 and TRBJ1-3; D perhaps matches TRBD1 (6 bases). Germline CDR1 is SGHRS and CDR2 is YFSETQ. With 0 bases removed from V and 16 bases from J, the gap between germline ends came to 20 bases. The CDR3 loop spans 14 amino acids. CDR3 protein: CASSLGGNTGPWYF. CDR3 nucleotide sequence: TGCGCCAGCAGCTTGGGAGGAAATACAGGGCCTTGGTATTTT.

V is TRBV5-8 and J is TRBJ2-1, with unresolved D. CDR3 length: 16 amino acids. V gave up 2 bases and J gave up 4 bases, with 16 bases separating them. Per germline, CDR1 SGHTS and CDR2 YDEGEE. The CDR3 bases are TGTGCCAGCAGCTTTGTGCCACACAACGGATACAATGAGCAGTTCTTC. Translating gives CASSFVPHNGYNEQFF.

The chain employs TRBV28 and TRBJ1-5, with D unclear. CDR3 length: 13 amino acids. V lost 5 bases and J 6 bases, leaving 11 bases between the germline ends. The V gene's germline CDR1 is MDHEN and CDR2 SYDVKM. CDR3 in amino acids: CASSRRSGQPQHF. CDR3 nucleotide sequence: TGTGCCAGCAGTCGGAGGTCCGGTCAGCCCCAGCATTTT.

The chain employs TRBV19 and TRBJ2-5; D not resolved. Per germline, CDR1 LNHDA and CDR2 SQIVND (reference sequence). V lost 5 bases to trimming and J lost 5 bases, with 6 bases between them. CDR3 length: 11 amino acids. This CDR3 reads CASSPGETQYF. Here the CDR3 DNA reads TGTGCCAGTAGTCCCGGGGAGACCCAGTACTTC.

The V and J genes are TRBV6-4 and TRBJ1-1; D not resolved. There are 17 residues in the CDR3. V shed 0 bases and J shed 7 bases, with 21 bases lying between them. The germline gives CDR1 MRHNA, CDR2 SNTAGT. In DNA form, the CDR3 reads TGTGCCAGCAGTGACTCTGAACAGTCCCATTCGGGGATTGAAGCTTTCTTT. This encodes CASSDSEQSHSGIEAFF.

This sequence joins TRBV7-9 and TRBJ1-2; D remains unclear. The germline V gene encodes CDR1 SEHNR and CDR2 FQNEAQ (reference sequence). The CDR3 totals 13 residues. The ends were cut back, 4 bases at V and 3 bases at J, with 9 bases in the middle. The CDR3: CASSSEVDYGYTF. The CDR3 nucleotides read TGTGCCAGCAGCTCGGAGGTCGACTATGGCTACACCTTC.

The CDR3 here is CASSETGSDQPQHF. DNA for the CDR3: TGTGCCAGCAGTGAGACAGGGAGCGATCAGCCCCAGCATTTT. The chain combines TRBV6-1 with TRBJ1-5, with TRBD1 matching over 7 bases. The CDR3 contains 14 residues. Unmatched junction bases numbered 4, after V lost 3 bases and J lost 5 bases. The germline CDR1 and CDR2 sequences are MNHNS and SASEGT.

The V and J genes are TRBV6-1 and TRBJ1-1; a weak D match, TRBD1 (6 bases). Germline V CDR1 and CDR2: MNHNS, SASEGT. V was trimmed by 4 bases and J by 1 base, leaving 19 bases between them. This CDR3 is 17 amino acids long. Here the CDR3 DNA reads TGTGCCAGCAGTGCCCGACAGGCTGGGGTCCCGAACACTGAAGCTTTCTTT. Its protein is CASSARQAGVPNTEAFF.